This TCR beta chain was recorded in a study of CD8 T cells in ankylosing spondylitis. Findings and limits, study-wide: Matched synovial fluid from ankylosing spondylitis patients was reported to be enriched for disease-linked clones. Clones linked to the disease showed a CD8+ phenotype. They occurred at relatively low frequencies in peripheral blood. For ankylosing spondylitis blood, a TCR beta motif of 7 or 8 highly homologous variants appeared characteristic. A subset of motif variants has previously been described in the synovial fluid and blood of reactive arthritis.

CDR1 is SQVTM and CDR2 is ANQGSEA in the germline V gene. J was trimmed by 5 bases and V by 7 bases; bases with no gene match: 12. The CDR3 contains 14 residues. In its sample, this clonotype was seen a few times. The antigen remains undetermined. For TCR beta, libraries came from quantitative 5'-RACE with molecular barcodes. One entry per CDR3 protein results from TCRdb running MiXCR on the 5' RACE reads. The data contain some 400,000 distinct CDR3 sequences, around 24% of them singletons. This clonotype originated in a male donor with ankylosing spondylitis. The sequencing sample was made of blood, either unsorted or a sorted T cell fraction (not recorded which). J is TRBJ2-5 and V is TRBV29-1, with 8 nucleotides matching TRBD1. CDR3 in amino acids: CSASGQAGSETQYF. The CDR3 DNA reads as TGCAGCGCTTCGGGACAGGCCGGGTCGGAGACCCAGTACTTC.